Listed below are T cell receptor beta chains from one sample, sequenced in a study of blood T cell repertoires in COVID-19. Libraries were prepared by immunoSEQ multiplex PCR; TCRdb keeps only in-frame clonotypes and omits some of them. The table records some 150,000 clones, around nine tenths of them present only once. The specimen sequenced was peripheral blood. The receptors originated from a man aged 18 to 29 with active or convalescent COVID-19. Both conserved end residues are part of each CDR3. A D gene is named only where the DNA matches it firmly. Size tells how often a clone was seen (once, few, many) or the class of an expanded clone, and some rows leave it out.

>TRBD2|.|TRBJ2-1|TRBV10-3
CAISLTSGIYNEQFF
TGTGCCATCAGCCTGACTAGCGGAATATACAATGAGCAGTTCTTC
>TRBD1|.|TRBJ1-5|TRBV28
CASSSQTGGRYNQPQHF
TGTGCCAGCAGTTCGCAGACAGGGGGTAGGTACAATCAGCCCCAGCATTTT
>TRBD2|.|TRBJ2-1|TRBV19
CASSVVAGGPSVEQFF
TGTGCCAGTAGTGTCGTAGCGGGGGGGCCATCAGTTGAGCAGTTCTTC
>TRBD1|.|TRBJ1-4|TRBV2
CASSEAARGQGNEKLFF
TGTGCCAGCAGTGAAGCGGCACGGGGACAGGGTAATGAAAAACTGTTTTTT
>.|once|TRBJ1-1|TRBV6-2/TRBV6-3
CASSPHIGRGLGTEAFF
TGTGCCAGCAGTCCCCACATCGGCCGGGGATTAGGTACTGAAGCTTTCTTT
>.|.|TRBJ1-2|TRBV11-2
CASSLGGYGYTF
TGTGCCAGCAGCTTAGGAGGGTATGGCTACACCTTC
>.|.|TRBJ2-7|TRBV7-2
CASSSYLELHEQYF
TGTGCCAGCAGCTCCTACCTCGAACTCCACGAGCAGTACTTC
>TRBD1|.|TRBJ2-7|TRBV19
CASSRWDRGPYEQYF
TGTGCCAGTAGTCGCTGGGACAGGGGGCCCTACGAGCAGTACTTC
>TRBD1|.|TRBJ1-1|TRBV5-6
CASSVGRTGAPEAFF
TGTGCCAGCAGCGTCGGCCGGACAGGGGCTCCTGAAGCTTTCTTT
>TRBD1|.|TRBJ1-2|TRBV13
CASSFRTGSVYGYTF
TGTGCCAGCAGCTTTCGGACAGGGAGTGTGTATGGCTACACCTTC
>TRBD1|.|TRBJ1-4|TRBV30
CAWDRGNEKLFF
TGTGCCTGGGACAGGGGGAATGAAAAACTGTTTTTT
>TRBD1|.|TRBJ1-3|TRBV7-9
CASSRQGSSGNTIYF
TGTGCCAGCAGCCGACAGGGGAGCTCTGGAAACACCATATATTTT
>.|.|TRBJ2-1|TRBV19
CASSPGIGDTRYNEQFF
TGTGCCAGTAGTCCAGGGATAGGGGATACGCGATACAATGAGCAGTTCTTC
>.|.|TRBJ1-2|TRBV6-5
CASRGPANYGYTF
TGTGCCAGCAGGGGGCCTGCTAACTATGGCTACACCTTC
>.|.|TRBJ2-5|TRBV2
CASSEQQYQETQYF
TGTGCCAGCAGTGAACAACAGTACCAAGAGACCCAGTACTTC
>TRBD2|.|TRBJ2-3|TRBV5-1
CASSTDGRSTDTQYF
TGCGCCAGCAGCACCGACGGGAGGAGCACAGATACGCAGTATTTT
>TRBD2|few|TRBJ2-6|TRBV3-1/TRBV3-2
CASNQLRLAGSGANVLTF
TGTGCCAGCAACCAACTTCGACTAGCGGGAAGTGGGGCCAACGTCCTGACTTTC
>TRBD1|.|TRBJ1-3|TRBV7-9
CASSSGQVHSGNTIYF
TGTGCCAGCAGCTCGGGACAGGTCCACTCTGGAAACACCATATATTTT
>TRBD1|once|TRBJ1-1|TRBV6-5
CASGQSMTEAFF
TGTGCCTCGGGACAGTCGATGACTGAAGCTTTCTTT
>.|.|TRBJ2-2|TRBV5-6
CASSYLDTNTGELFF
TGTGCCAGCAGCTATTTGGACACAAACACCGGGGAGCTGTTTTTT
>TRBD2|few|TRBJ2-2|TRBV7-3
CASSPLAASTGELFF
TGTGCCAGCAGCCCCCTAGCGGCGAGCACCGGGGAGCTGTTTTTT
>.|.|TRBJ1-1|TRBV11-3
CASSPGFSSMNTEAFF
TGTGCCAGCAGCCCGGGATTTTCGTCCATGAACACTGAAGCTTTCTTT
>.|.|TRBJ2-7|TRBV20-1
CSASPGYSSYEQYF
TGCAGTGCTAGTCCCGGGTATTCCTCCTACGAGCAGTACTTC
>TRBD1|.|TRBJ2-1|TRBV6-4
CASSDSGGTGIGGEQFF
TGTGCCAGCAGTGACTCGGGAGGGACAGGGATAGGCGGTGAGCAGTTCTTC
>TRBD2|.|TRBJ2-5|TRBV7-9
CASSLLGGRETQYF
TGTGCCAGCAGCCTGCTCGGCGGGAGAGAGACCCAGTACTTC
>TRBD1|.|TRBJ1-5|TRBV19
CASSPDRGTDYSNQPQHF
TGTGCCAGTAGCCCAGACCGAGGGACAGACTATAGCAATCAGCCCCAGCATTTT
>TRBD2|.|TRBJ2-2|TRBV11-3
CASSSTSVTGELFF
TGTGCCAGCAGCTCGACTAGCGTAACCGGGGAGCTGTTTTTT
>.|.|TRBJ2-2|TRBV5-1
CASTRDNLNTGELFF
TGCGCCAGCACCCGGGACAACCTGAACACCGGGGAGCTGTTTTTT
>TRBD2|.|TRBJ2-3|TRBV5-1
CASSLGGGSVSTDTQYF
TGCGCCAGCAGCTTGGGCGGGGGATCAGTTAGCACAGATACGCAGTATTTT
>.|few|TRBJ1-2|TRBV5-1
CASSSTVNYGYTF
TGCGCCAGCAGCTCGACAGTAAACTATGGCTACACCTTC
>TRBD2|once|TRBJ2-1|TRBV11-2
CASSLGLAAGGNEQFF
TGTGCCAGCAGCTTGGGACTAGCGGCCGGGGGGAATGAGCAGTTCTTC
>.|once|TRBJ1-2|TRBV5-1
CASSLGGLAGYTF
TGCGCCAGCAGCTTGGGCGGGCTGGCAGGCTACACCTTC
>.|.|TRBJ1-1|TRBV6-5
CASSYPGSTEAFF
TGTGCCAGCAGTTACCCGGGAAGCACTGAAGCTTTCTTT
>.|.|TRBJ1-6|TRBV6-5
CASRSGSSYNSPLHF
TGTGCCAGTCGTTCGGGGAGCTCCTATAATTCACCCCTCCACTTT
>.|.|TRBJ2-3|TRBV27
CASSLDSLAGTQYF
TGTGCCAGCAGTTTAGACTCCCTCGCCGGTACGCAGTATTTT